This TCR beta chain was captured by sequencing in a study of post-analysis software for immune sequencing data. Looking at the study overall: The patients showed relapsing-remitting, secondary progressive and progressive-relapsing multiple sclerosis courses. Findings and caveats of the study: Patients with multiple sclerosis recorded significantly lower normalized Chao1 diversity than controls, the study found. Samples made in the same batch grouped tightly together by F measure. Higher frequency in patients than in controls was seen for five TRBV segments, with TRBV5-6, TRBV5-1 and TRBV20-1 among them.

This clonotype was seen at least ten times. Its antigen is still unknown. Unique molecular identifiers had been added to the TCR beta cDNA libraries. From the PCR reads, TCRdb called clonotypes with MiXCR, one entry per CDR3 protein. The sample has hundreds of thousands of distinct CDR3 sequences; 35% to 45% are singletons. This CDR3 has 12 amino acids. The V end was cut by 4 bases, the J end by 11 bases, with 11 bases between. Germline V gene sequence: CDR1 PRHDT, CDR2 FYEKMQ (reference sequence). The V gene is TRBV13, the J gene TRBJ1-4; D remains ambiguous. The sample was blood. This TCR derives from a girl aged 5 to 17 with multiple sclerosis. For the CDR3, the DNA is TGTGCCAGCAGCTCCCAGGCGGGGAAACTGTTTTTT. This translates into CASSSQAGKLFF.